This T cell receptor (beta chain) originates from a study of a mutant IDH1 vaccine in newly diagnosed glioma. Study-wide background: Each patient was administered eight vaccinations, scheduled in weeks 1, 3, 5, 7, 11, 15, 19 and 23. Most had both radiotherapy and temozolomide beforehand; others had only one. There were approximately 62% males and around 38% females among treated patients, whose mean age was roughly 40 years.

CDR3 length: 14 residues. Germline V gene lookup returns CDR1 KGHSH and CDR2 LQKENI. Trimming removed 5 bases at V and 2 bases at J, with 12 bases between. The time point here: week 5, during vaccination. In the vaccine, a single dose held 300 ug of the mutant IDH1 20-mer peptide, along with topical imiquimod. Each tumor in the donors was a new WHO grade 3 or 4 astrocytoma, IDH1-mutant and ATRX-lost. Some clones are missing from TCRdb's copy, which holds only in-frame ones; the method was immunoSEQ multiplex PCR. This table holds some 51,000 clones, around 78% found once. As regards this clone: Its antigen is not identified.

The clonotype was recovered from a woman between 35 and 50 years old with glioma. Here the sequenced sample was PBMCs, taken from a glioma patient whose treatment included an IDH1 peptide vaccine. This sequence joins TRBV18 and TRBJ2-5; D remains unclear. The CDR3 loop is CASSYTSNQETQYF. CDR3 nucleotides: TGTGCCAGCTCATACACCTCAAATCAAGAGACCCAGTACTTC.